The T cell receptor beta chain under discussion was sequenced for a study of CD8+ T cells in alopecia areata. In the case of this clone: Its antigen is not known.

PBMCs yielded sorted CD4+ and CD8+ T cells. Isolated RNA was reverse transcribed into cDNA used as the sequencing template. Generated by immunoSEQ multiplex PCR, the TCRdb table keeps only in-frame clones and is missing some. In the table there are roughly 200,000 clones, more than 55% of which are singletons. Study results and limitations: Patients shared TCRs less clearly than mice did, possibly for HLA-related reasons. An increase in clonality over normal scalp was evident in lesional scalp, especially alopecia totalis/universalis.

Germline-derived CDR1 and CDR2 are SNHLY and FYNNEI. V was shortened by 7 bases and J by 5 bases, with 14 bases between the two germline ends. This CDR3 has 13 amino acids. The receptor was derived from a human donor in good health. Sequencing was performed on CD8+ T cells sorted from blood. The rearrangement links TRBV2 to TRBJ2-5; D might be TRBD1 (5 bases). CDR3 DNA sequence: TGTGCCAGCACGGACAAGGCCGGGGAGACCCAGTACTTC. Its protein is CASTDKAGETQYF.